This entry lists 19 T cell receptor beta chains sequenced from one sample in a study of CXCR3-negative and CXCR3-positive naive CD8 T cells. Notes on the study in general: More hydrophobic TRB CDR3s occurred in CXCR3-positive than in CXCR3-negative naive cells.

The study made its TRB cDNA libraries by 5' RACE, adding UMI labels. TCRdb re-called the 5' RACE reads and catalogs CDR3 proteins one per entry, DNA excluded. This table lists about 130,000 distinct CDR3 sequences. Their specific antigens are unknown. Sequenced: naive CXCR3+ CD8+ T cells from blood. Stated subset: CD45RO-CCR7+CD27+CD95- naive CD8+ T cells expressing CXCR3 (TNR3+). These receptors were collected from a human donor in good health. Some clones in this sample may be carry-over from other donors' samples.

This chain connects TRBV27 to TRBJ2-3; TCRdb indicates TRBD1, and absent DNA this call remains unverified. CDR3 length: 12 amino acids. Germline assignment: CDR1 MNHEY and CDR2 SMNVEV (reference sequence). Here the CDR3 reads CASSDPGGTQYF.

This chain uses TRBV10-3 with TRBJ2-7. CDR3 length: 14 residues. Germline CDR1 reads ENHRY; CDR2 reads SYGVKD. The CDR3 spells CAISESDIYYEQYF.

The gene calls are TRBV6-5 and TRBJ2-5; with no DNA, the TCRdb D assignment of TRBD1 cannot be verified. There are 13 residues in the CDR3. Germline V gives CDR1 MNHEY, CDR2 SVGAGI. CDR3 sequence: CAKPPRGQETQYF.

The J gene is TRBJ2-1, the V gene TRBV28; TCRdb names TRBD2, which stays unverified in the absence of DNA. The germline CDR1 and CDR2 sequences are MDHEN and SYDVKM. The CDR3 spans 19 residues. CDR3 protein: CAIGQGLSGSFLWENEQFF.

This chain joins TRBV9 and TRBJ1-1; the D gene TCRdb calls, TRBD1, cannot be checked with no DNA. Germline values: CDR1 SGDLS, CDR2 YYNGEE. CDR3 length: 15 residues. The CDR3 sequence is CASSVDAGGHTEAFF. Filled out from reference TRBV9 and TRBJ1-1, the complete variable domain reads DSGVTQTPKHLITATGQRVTLRCSPRSGDLSVYWYQQSLDQGLQFLIQYYNGEERAKGNILERFSAQQFPDLHSELNLSSLELGDSALYFCASSVDAGGHTEAFFGQGTRLTVV.

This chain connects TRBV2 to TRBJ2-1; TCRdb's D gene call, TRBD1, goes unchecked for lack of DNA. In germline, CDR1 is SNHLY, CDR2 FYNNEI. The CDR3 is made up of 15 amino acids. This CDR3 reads CASSQGRGIAGEQFF.

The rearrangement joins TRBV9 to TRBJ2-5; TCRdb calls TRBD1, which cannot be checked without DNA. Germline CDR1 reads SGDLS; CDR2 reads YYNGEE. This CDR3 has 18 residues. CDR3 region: CASSVGDGTEGHRETQYF.

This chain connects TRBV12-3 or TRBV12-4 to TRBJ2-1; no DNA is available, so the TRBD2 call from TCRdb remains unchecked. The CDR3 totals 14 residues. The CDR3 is CASRSGGGLDEQFF.

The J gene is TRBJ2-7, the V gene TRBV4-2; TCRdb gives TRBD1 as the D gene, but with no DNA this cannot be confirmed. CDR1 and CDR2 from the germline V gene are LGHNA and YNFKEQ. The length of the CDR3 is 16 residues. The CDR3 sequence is CASSQDPQGVAYEQYF.

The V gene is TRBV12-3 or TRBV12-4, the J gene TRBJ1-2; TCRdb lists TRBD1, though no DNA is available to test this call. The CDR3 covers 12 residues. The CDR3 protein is CASLGTGPGYTF.

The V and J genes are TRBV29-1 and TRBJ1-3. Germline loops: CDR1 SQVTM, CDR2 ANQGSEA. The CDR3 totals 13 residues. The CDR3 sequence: CSAEMGSGNTIYF.

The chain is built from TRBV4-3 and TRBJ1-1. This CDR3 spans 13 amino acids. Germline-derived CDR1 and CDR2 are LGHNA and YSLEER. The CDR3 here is CASSLTSNTEAFF.

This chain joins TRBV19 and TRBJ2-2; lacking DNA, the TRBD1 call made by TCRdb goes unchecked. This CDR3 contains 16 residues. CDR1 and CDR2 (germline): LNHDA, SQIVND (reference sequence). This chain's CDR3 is CASSIVSGQVAGELFF.

CDR3 protein: CSVEEGGGYQETQYF. The chain has TRBV29-1 and TRBJ2-5; the TCRdb D gene call, TRBD1, has no DNA to confirm it. The CDR3 extends over 15 amino acids. Germline CDR1 and CDR2: SQVTM and ANQGSEA. Using reference TRBV29-1 and TRBJ2-5 for the parts outside the CDR3, the full variable domain is SAVISQKPSRDICQRGTSLTIQCQVDSQVTMMFWYRQQPGQSLTLIATANQGSEATYESGFVIDKFPISRPNLTFSTLTVSNMSPEDSSIYLCSVEEGGGYQETQYFGPGTRLLVL.

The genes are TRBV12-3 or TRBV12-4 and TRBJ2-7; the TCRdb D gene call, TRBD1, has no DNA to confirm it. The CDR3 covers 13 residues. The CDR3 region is CASSLGTAEGQYF.

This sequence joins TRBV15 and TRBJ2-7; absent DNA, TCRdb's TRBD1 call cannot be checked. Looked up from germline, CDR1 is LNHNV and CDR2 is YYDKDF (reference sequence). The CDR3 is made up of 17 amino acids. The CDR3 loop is CATSKEVVTGGTYEQYF.

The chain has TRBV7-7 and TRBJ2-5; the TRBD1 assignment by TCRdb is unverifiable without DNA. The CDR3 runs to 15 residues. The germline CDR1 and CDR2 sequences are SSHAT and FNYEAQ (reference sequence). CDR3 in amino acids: CASSLAYQGVETQYF. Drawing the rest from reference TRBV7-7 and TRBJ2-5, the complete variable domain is GAGVSQSPRYKVTKRGQDVTLRCDPISSHATLYWYQQALGQGPEFLTYFNYEAQPDKSGLPSDRFSAERPEGSISTLTIQRTEQRDSAMYRCASSLAYQGVETQYFGPGTRLLVL.

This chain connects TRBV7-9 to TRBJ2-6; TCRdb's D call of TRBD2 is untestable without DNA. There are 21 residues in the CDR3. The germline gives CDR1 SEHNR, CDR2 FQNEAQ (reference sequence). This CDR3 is CASSLEAGGDRPVSGANVLTF.

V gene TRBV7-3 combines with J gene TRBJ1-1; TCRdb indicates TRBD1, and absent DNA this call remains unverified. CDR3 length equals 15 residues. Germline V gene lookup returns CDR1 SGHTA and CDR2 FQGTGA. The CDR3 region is CASSLIGQGATEAFF.